This T cell receptor beta chain was observed in a study of T cell responses to AZD1222 COVID-19 vaccine. Findings and limits, study-wide: In all cases, repertoires were sampled only after the peak T cell response. It was only a handful of AZD1222 recipients who were seropositive at baseline. White British ancestry dominated among donors, who included more females, and clonal diversity was possibly underestimated.

TCRdb's copy holds only in-frame clones and misses some; the assay was immunoSEQ multiplex PCR. The repertoire holds about 78,000 clones, 75% to 90% seen once, with roughly 1.4% in the top ten. Trimming left V 2 bases short and J 8 bases short, with 18 bases between. CDR1 MNHEY and CDR2 SMNVEV come from the germline V gene (reference sequence). The CDR3 runs to 15 residues. A note on this clone: What it binds is unknown.

The receptor comes from an adult who received the AZD1222 COVID-19 vaccine. The source was peripheral blood, collected 28 days after the second AZD1222 dose. The chain has TRBV27 and TRBJ1-2, with unresolved D. CDR3 residues: CASSLKPVTVSGYTF. In DNA, the CDR3 is TGTGCCAGCAGTTTAAAGCCAGTAACTGTTTCCGGCTACACCTTC.